This is a list of T cell receptor beta chains from one sample in a study of shared clonotypes between healthy human individuals. Clones were sequenced by immunoSEQ multiplex PCR, and TCRdb holds only the in-frame ones, with some missing. The table lists 2 million to 2.5 million clones, more than 80% of them singletons. Source material: naive CD4+ T cells from PBMCs. The receptors here all came from a man between 18 and 35 years old in good health. Some clones in this sample may be carry-over from other donors' samples. CDR3s include the opening cysteine and the closing phenylalanine or tryptophan. The D gene is left open where the match is weak. Clone size is stated in some rows and not others, as once, few, many or a class when expanded.

V gene	clone size	D gene	J gene	CDR3 DNA	CDR3 protein
TRBV28	NA	TRBD1	TRBJ2-7	TGTGCCAGCAGTCGACAGGGAACCGAGCAGTACTTC	CASSRQGTEQYF
TRBV27	NA	TRBD1	TRBJ1-5	TGTGCCAGCAGTTCCCGACAGGGGAATCAGCCCCAGCATTTT	CASSSRQGNQPQHF
TRBV7-9	NA	NA	TRBJ1-5	TGTGCCAGCAGCCCGTTGAGCAATCAGCCCCAGCATTTT	CASSPLSNQPQHF
TRBV5-1	NA	NA	TRBJ2-1	TGCGCCAGCAGCTCGGTGGTGGGGTCCTACAATGAGCAGTTCTTC	CASSSVVGSYNEQFF
TRBV5-1	NA	NA	TRBJ2-1	TGCGCCAGCAGCCTGAGAGACAATGAGCAGTTCTTC	CASSLRDNEQFF
TRBV30	few	NA	TRBJ1-5	TGTGCCTGGAGCCAGGGAAATCAGCCCCAGCATTTT	CAWSQGNQPQHF
TRBV7-8	NA	TRBD2	TRBJ2-3	TGTGCCAGCAGCTTAGCGGGGCGGGGGGGCCCCACAGATACGCAGTATTTT	CASSLAGRGGPTDTQYF
TRBV5-1	NA	TRBD1	TRBJ2-1	TGCGCCAGCAGCTTGGCCGAGGGGGCCCCCTACAATGAGCAGTTCTTC	CASSLAEGAPYNEQFF
TRBV29-1	NA	NA	TRBJ2-1	TGCAGCGTTAGGGAGGGGGCCCTTGGGCAGTTCTTC	CSVREGALGQFF
TRBV7-8	NA	NA	TRBJ2-7	TGTGCCAGCAGCCCCCGTCCCGCCCAGAGCTCCTACGAGCAGTACTTC	CASSPRPAQSSYEQYF
TRBV7-2	NA	NA	TRBJ2-5	TGTGCCAGCAGCTTACTAATCCAAGAGACCCAGTACTTC	CASSLLIQETQYF
TRBV28	NA	TRBD2	TRBJ2-2	TGTGCCAGCAGTTCGACTAGCGGAAACACCGGGGAGCTGTTTTTT	CASSSTSGNTGELFF
TRBV5-1	NA	TRBD1	TRBJ2-7	TGCGCCAGCAGCTTGGACGGCAGGGGGCGAGGCGAGCAGTACTTC	CASSLDGRGRGEQYF
TRBV28	NA	NA	TRBJ1-2	TGTGCCAGCAGTTTTAGAGGGGGGGAGGCCTATGGCTACACCTTC	CASSFRGGEAYGYTF
TRBV5-1	NA	NA	TRBJ2-7	TGCGCCAGCAGCTTGACGGGGTTCTACGAGCAGTACTTC	CASSLTGFYEQYF
TRBV5-1	once	TRBD1	TRBJ1-5	TGCGCCAGCAGCCTCGGGACAGTAAATCAGCCCCAGCATTTT	CASSLGTVNQPQHF
TRBV28	NA	TRBD1	TRBJ1-2	TGTGCCAGCAGTTTTGGGACAGGTCAATATGGCTACACCTTC	CASSFGTGQYGYTF
TRBV19	NA	NA	TRBJ2-5	TGTGCCAGTAGTCCACAGACAGACCAAGAGACCCAGTACTTC	CASSPQTDQETQYF
TRBV6-1	NA	TRBD2	TRBJ2-1	TGTGCCGTCGGACTAGCGGGAGTCAACAATGAGCAGTTCTTC	CAVGLAGVNNEQFF
TRBV9	NA	TRBD1	TRBJ1-1	TGTGCCAGCACCCCTGGACAGGGACTTTTCACTGAAGCTTTCTTT	CASTPGQGLFTEAFF
TRBV6-1	NA	TRBD2	TRBJ2-1	TGTGCCAGCAGTGACCGGACTAGCGGGAGCTACAATGAGCAGTTCTTC	CASSDRTSGSYNEQFF
TRBV7-8	NA	TRBD2	TRBJ2-1	TGTGCCAGCAGCCAACTAGCGGGAGACTCCTACAATGAGCAGTTCTTC	CASSQLAGDSYNEQFF
TRBV27	NA	TRBD1	TRBJ2-5	TGTGCCAGCAGTTTATGGGGACAGGCCCAAGAGACCCAGTACTTC	CASSLWGQAQETQYF
TRBV29-1	once	TRBD1	TRBJ2-2	TGCAGCGTTGCGGTGACAGGGGGCACCGGGGAGCTGTTTTTT	CSVAVTGGTGELFF
TRBV5-1	NA	TRBD2	TRBJ2-1	TGCGCCAGCAGCCTCGGGGGGGAGTCCTACAATGAGCAGTTCTTC	CASSLGGESYNEQFF
TRBV28	once	NA	TRBJ1-4	TGTGCCAGCAGTTTATTCGGGCGGGGGAATGAAAAACTGTTTTTT	CASSLFGRGNEKLFF
TRBV11-3	NA	NA	TRBJ1-2	TGTGCCAGCAGCTTAGGGACACACTATGGCTACACCTTC	CASSLGTHYGYTF
TRBV27	NA	NA	TRBJ1-4	TGTGCCAGCAGTTTGGAAGGAAGGGAAAAACTGTTTTTT	CASSLEGREKLFF